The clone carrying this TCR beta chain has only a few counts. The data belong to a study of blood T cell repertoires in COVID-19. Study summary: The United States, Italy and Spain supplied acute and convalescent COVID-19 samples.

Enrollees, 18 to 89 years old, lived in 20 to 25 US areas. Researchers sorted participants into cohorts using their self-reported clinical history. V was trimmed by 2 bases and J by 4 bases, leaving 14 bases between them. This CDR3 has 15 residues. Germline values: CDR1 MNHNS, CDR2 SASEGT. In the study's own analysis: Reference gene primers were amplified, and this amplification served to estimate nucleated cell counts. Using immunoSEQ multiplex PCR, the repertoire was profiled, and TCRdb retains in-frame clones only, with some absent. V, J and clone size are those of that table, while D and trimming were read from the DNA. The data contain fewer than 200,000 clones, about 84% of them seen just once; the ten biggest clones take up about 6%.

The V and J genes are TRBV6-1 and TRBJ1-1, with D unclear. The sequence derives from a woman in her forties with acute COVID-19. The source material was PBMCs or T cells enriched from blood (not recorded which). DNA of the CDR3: TGTGCCAGCAGTGAATCCTACAGCGGTCCCACTGAAGCTTTCTTT. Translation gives CASSESYSGPTEAFF.